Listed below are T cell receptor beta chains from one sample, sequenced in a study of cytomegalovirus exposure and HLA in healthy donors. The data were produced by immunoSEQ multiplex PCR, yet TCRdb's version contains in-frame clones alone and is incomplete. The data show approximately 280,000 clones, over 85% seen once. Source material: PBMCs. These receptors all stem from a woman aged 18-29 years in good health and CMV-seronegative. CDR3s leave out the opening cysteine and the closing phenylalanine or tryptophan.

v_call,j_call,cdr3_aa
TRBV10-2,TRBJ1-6,ASSEQIGTGVGNSPLH
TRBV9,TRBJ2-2,ASSALQGPNTGELF
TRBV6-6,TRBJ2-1,ASDTGGPYNEQF
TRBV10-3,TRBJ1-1,ATRQGRNTEAF
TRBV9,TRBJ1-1,ASSGPRAGRTEAF
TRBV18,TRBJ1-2,ASSPGQDSYGYT
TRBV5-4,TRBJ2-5,ASSFGGIQETQY
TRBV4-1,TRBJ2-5,ASSQARLGSGETQY
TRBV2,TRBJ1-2,ASSSRGASNYGYT
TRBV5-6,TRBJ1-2,ASSIGLTNGYT
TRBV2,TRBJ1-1,ASSEVVEAF
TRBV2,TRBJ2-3,ASSAAARSSGGTDTQY
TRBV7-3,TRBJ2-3,ASSSRGRGTDTQY
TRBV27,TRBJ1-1,ASSTSRVMNTEAF
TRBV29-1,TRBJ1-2,SVDLSPGYT
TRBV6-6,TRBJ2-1,ASSPAASYNEQF
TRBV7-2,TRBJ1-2,ASSPLGGNYGYT
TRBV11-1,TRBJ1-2,ASSHLGTLDDYGYT
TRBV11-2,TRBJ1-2,ASSTGTGGARGYT
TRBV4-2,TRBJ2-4,ASSHYRDSKNIQY
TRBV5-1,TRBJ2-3,ASSLTSGGRDTQY
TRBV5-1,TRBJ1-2,ASSFTQNYGYT
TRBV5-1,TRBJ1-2,ASSPGTGGSYYGYT
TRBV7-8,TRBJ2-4,ASSLDGGDIQY
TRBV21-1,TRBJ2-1,AGTRGSYNEQF
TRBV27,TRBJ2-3,ASSRSGYTQY
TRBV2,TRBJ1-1,ASSEGDRGWTTEAF
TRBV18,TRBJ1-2,ASSPPGQPHGYT
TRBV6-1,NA,ASSTFGRVSYEQY
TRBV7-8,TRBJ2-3,ASSLRRFSGGRADTQY
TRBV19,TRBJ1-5,ASSEQGGNQPQH
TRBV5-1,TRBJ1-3,ASSLEAGIGNTIY
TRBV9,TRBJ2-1,ASANSGGAYNEQF
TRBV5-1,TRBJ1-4,ASSETVTNEKLF
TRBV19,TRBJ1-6,ASSGYSGGSPLH
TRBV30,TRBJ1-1,AASVVYPRQRTEAF
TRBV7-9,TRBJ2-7,ASSLTSQLYEQY
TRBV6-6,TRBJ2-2,AGLTSPGELF
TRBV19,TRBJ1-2,ASSRRGSDGYT
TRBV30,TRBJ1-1,AWSRDGYGEAF
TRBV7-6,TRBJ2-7,ASSLVAGGASYEQY
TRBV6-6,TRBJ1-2,ASSYGGTNYGYT
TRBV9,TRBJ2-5,ASSASGQPETQY
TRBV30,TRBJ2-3,AWSVGDRHTDTQY
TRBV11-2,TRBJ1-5,ASSLTGGSNQPQH
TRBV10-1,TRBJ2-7,ASSESVYPGYEQY
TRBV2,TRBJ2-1,ASRGLAGGSSYNEQF
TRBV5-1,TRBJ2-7,ASSSLAGGSSYEQY
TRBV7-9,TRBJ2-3,ASSLAQLGTDTQY
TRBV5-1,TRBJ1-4,ASSSTATNEKLF
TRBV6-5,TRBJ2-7,ASSYAVGQGAYEQY
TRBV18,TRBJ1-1,ASSPRQEMNTEAF
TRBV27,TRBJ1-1,ASSSRQGGPDTEAF
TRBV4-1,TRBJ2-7,ASSQETRESSYEQY
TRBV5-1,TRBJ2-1,ASSYYRVGDRQF
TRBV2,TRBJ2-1,ASNQGTGSYNEQF
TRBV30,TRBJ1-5,AWSRGKVTGGQPQH
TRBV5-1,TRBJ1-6,ASSLRQGGTDSPLH
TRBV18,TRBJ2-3,ASSPEAGARY